The sequence of this TCR beta chain was determined in a study of patients and donors after allogeneic stem cell transplantation. This clonotype was detected only once. One entry per CDR3 protein, called by TCRdb with MiXCR from the RT-PCR reads. Of about 400,000 distinct CDR3 sequences in the sample, approximately 16% were seen once. Trimming took off 6 bases at V and 1 base at J, with 18 bases between the two ends. This CDR3 is built from 16 residues. Germline assignment: CDR1 KGHSH and CDR2 LQKENI. The source material was blood, either unsorted or a sorted T cell fraction (not recorded which). The sequence was obtained from a human donor who was either an allogeneic HSCT recipient or a stem cell or donor lymphocyte infusion donor (not recorded which). It is not recorded whose cells these are; they may come from a transplant donor. This chain connects TRBV18 to TRBJ1-1, with a weak D call TRBD1 (5 bases). The CDR3 DNA reads as TGTGCCAGCTCCCCGCTCGGGGGATTGGAGAACACTGAAGCTTTCTTT. Protein sequence: CASSPLGGLENTEAFF.